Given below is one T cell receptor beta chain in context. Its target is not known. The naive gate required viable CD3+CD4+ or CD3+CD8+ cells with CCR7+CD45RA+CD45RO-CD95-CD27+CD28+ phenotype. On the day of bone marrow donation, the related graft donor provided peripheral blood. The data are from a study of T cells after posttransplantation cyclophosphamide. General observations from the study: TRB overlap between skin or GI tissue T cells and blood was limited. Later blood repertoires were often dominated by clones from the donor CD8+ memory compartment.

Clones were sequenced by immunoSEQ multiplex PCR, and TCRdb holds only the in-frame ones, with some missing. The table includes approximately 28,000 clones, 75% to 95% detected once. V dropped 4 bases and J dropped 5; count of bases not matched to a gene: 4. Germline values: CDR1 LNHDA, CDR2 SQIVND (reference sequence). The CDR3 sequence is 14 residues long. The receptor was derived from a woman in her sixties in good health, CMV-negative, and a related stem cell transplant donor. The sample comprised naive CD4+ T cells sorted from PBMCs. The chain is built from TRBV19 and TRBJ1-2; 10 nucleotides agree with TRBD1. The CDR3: CASSTQDRGYGYTF. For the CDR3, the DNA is TGTGCCAGTAGTACCCAGGACAGGGGGTATGGCTACACCTTC.